The clone carrying this T cell receptor (beta chain) was detected ten times or more. For the library, individual cDNA molecules each received unique molecular identifiers. Each CDR3 protein gets one entry after TCRdb re-called the RACE reads with MiXCR. The sample shows roughly 120,000 distinct CDR3 sequences, roughly a tenth of them seen only once. The data were obtained in a study of human T cells and chemical hapten exposure. Study in general: Small differences in pooled library volume mainly drove the variation in TCR yields per sample.

The CDR3 extends over 15 amino acids. V lost 0 bases to trimming and J lost 0 bases, with 9 bases between them. Germline CDR1 SGHRS, CDR2 YFSETQ. Time point: patch test 2, 6 weeks after DPC sensitization. Regarding treatment: therapeutic diphenylcyclopropenone sensitization with weekly scalp DPC. The sequences come from whole blood, collected in connection with sensitization to the hapten diphenylcyclopropenone (DPC). V gene TRBV5-1 combines with J gene TRBJ1-1; D gene unclear. The TCR was taken from a woman aged 35 to 49 with alopecia areata. Some clones in this sample may be carry-over from other donors' samples. CDR3 sequence reads: CASSLVSPMNTEAFF. The DNA of the CDR3 is TGCGCCAGCAGCTTGGTGAGCCCGATGAACACTGAAGCTTTCTTT. Variable domain in full (rest from reference TRBV5-1 and TRBJ1-1): KAGVTQTPRYLIKTRGQQVTLSCSPISGHRSVSWYQQTPGQGLQFLFEYFSETQRNKGNFPGRFSGRQFSNSRSEMNVSTLELGDSALYLCASSLVSPMNTEAFFGQGTRLTVV.